The next 18 T cell receptor beta chains were all read from a single sample in a study of blood T cell repertoires in COVID-19. Libraries were prepared by immunoSEQ multiplex PCR; TCRdb keeps only in-frame clonotypes and omits some of them. The sample has around 260,000 clones, 80% to 95% seen once; the top ten hold 0.9% to 1.2%. Specimen: PBMCs or T cells enriched from blood (not recorded which). These receptors were obtained from a woman aged 30 to 39 who had recovered from COVID-19.

This clone was observed once. The chain carries TRBV18 and TRBJ1-2; D remains unclear. With 6 bases removed from V and 5 bases from J, the gap between germline ends came to 7 bases. The germline V gene has CDR1 KGHSH and CDR2 LQKENI. The CDR3 consists of 11 residues. The CDR3 protein is CASSGLYGYTF. For the CDR3, the DNA is TGTGCCAGCTCTGGCCTTTATGGCTACACCTTC. The whole variable domain, remainder taken from reference TRBV18 and TRBJ1-2, is NAGVMQNPRHLVRRRGQEARLRCSPMKGHSHVYWYRQLPEEGLKFMVYLQKENIIDESGMPKERFSAEFPKEGPSILRIQQVVRGDSAAYFCASSGLYGYTFGSGTRLTVV.

With respect to this clone: The same CDR3 can be traced to other DNA sequences in this sample. Written as DNA, the CDR3 is TGTGCCAGCAGTCGCGGGACTAGCGGTTCCTACAATGAGCAGTTCTTC. Its protein is CASSRGTSGSYNEQFF. The rearrangement joins TRBV28 to TRBJ2-1; TRBD2 matches 11 bases. The junction had 4 bases not matched to a gene; V was cut back by 5 bases and J by 1 base. The CDR3 runs to 16 residues. Germline V CDR1 and CDR2: MDHEN, SYDVKM.

The V call is TRBV2, the J call TRBJ2-5; tentative D call: TRBD2 (6 bases). V gave up 4 bases and J gave up 5 bases, with 20 bases separating them. The CDR3 covers 16 residues. The V gene's germline CDR1 is SNHLY and CDR2 FYNNEI. CDR3 in amino acids: CASSGRLGNEWETQYF. The CDR3 DNA sequence: TGTGCCAGCAGTGGTCGACTAGGGAATGAGTGGGAGACCCAGTACTTC.

This sequence joins TRBV3-1 (or the pseudogene TRBV3-2) and TRBJ2-7; 10 bases are shared with TRBD2. With 4 bases clipped from V and 5 bases from J, the junction kept 8 bases outside the gene matches. The CDR3 sequence is 15 residues long. Germline V gene data show CDR1 as LGHDT and CDR2 as YNNKEL (reference sequence). CDR3 region: CASSPSLAGSHEQYF. The CDR3 DNA follows: TGTGCCAGCAGCCCGTCACTAGCGGGATCTCACGAGCAGTACTTC.

This clone occurred once. DNA of the CDR3: TGTGCCAGCAGTGCAGGGGGGAGTCAGCCCCAGCATTTT. Its translation is CASSAGGSQPQHF. V usage is TRBV6-4 and J usage is TRBJ1-5, with 7 bases lining up with TRBD1. The CDR3 sequence is 13 residues long. CDR1 is MRHNA, CDR2 SNTAGT, per germline. The V segment lost 4 bases and the J segment 6 bases; nucleotides outside the gene matches: 3.

V and J are TRBV5-4 and TRBJ2-3, with 9 bases that match TRBD2. Germline V CDR1 and CDR2: SGHNT, YYREEE (reference sequence). Trimming at V came to 9 bases and at J to 6 bases, leaving 11 bases not matched to a gene. CDR3 length equals 14 residues. CDR3 loop: CAIAGAGGLDTQYF. As DNA, the CDR3 is TGTGCCATAGCGGGAGCGGGAGGTCTGGATACGCAGTATTTT.

The chain combines TRBV30 with TRBJ1-6, with D tentatively TRBD1 (6 bases). The germline V and J ends were trimmed by 6 bases and 14 bases, with 20 bases remaining between them. The CDR3 is 13 residues long. CDR1 and CDR2 from the germline V gene are GTSNPN and SVGIG (reference sequence). The CDR3 spells CACSGGPGFTLHF. CDR3 in DNA: TGTGCCTGCAGCGGGGGCCCCGGGTTCACCCTCCACTTT.

DNA of the CDR3: TGTGCCAGCAGTTTCCAGGGCGCGATGAACACTGAAGCTTTCTTT. The encoded protein is CASSFQGAMNTEAFF. The chain uses TRBV28 and TRBJ1-1, with D perhaps TRBD1 (5 bases). The CDR3 is 15 amino acids. V was trimmed by 3 bases and J by 0 bases, leaving 11 bases between them. Germline CDR1 is MDHEN and CDR2 is SYDVKM.

This chain joins TRBV9 and TRBJ1-2, with 8 nucleotides matching TRBD1. This CDR3 is built from 14 residues. Germline-derived CDR1 and CDR2 are SGDLS and YYNGEE. V was clipped by 3 bases and J by 3 bases; unmatched bases: 4. This CDR3 reads CASSAHRGDYGYTF. CDR3 nucleotides: TGTGCCAGCAGCGCCCACAGGGGGGACTATGGCTACACCTTC.

CDR3 sequence: CASRQYLGGEDTQYF. DNA for the CDR3: TGTGCCAGCAGGCAATATTTGGGGGGGGAAGATACGCAGTATTTT. This sequence joins TRBV7-2 and TRBJ2-3; 7 positions agree with TRBD2. Germline CDR1 and CDR2: SGHTA and FQGNSA. V lost 6 bases and J lost 5; bases outside the gene matches: 11. The CDR3 is 15 amino acids. The full variable domain, its missing parts supplied by reference TRBV7-2 and TRBJ2-3, is GAGVSQSPSNKVTEKGKDVELRCDPISGHTALYWYRQSLGQGLEFLIYFQGNSAPDKSGLPSDRFSAERTGGSVSTLTIQRTQQEDSAVYLCASRQYLGGEDTQYFGPGTRLTVL.

The V and J genes are TRBV27 and TRBJ2-2; D is possibly TRBD2 (5 bases). Trimming pared 6 bases from V and 4 bases from J, leaving 15 bases between. Germline loops: CDR1 MNHEY, CDR2 SMNVEV (reference sequence). The CDR3 sequence is 15 residues long. CDR3 sequence (DNA): TGTGCCAGCAGATCGGAGGCTAATCCCACCGGGGAGCTGTTTTTT. The encoded protein is CASRSEANPTGELFF.

The CDR3: CASSVGEREYYNEQFF. The CDR3 DNA reads TGTGCCAGCAGCGTAGGCGAGCGGGAGTACTACAATGAGCAGTTCTTC. The V call is TRBV9, the J call TRBJ2-1; 8 nucleotides match TRBD2. The germline CDR1 and CDR2 sequences are SGDLS and YYNGEE. The V and J ends lost 0 bases and 3 bases, in that order; junction bases with no gene match: 5. CDR3 length: 16 amino acids.

V usage is TRBV30 and J usage is TRBJ1-1, with 8 nucleotides matching TRBD1. J lost 7 bases, V lost 0 bases, and 10 bases had no gene match. CDR3 size: 15 residues. Germline V gene lookup returns CDR1 GTSNPN and CDR2 SVGIG (reference sequence). CDR3 bases: TGTGCCTGGAGTGTACCCCCGACAGGGGCTCGTGAAGCTTTCTTT. This sequence encodes CAWSVPPTGAREAFF.

J is TRBJ2-1 and V is TRBV3-1 (or the pseudogene TRBV3-2); 11 bases agree with TRBD2. V was pared by 0 bases and J by 5 bases, with 6 bases of the junction left unmatched. Germline CDR1 reads LGHDT; CDR2 reads YNNKEL (reference sequence). The CDR3 is made up of 17 amino acids. CDR3 sequence (DNA): TGTGCCAGCAGCCAAGACTCGACTAGCGGGGCCCACAATGAGCAGTTCTTC. Its translation: CASSQDSTSGAHNEQFF.

This chain connects TRBV27 to TRBJ1-2, with TRBD1 matching over 7 bases. V shed 5 bases, J shed 4 bases, and the junction held 7 bases outside the gene matches. Germline assignment: CDR1 MNHEY and CDR2 SMNVEV (reference sequence). This CDR3 spans 14 amino acids. CDR3 in DNA: TGTGCCAGCAGTACAAGACAGGGTACCTATGGCTACACCTTC. This translates into CASSTRQGTYGYTF.

The CDR3 DNA sequence: TGTGCCAGCAGCCAAGAGCCGACAGGATTCACAGATACGCAGTATTTT. This codes for CASSQEPTGFTDTQYF. The chain joins TRBV4-2 to TRBJ2-3; perhaps TRBD1 as D (6 bases). The CDR3 length is 16 residues. The V gene lost 0 bases and the J gene lost 2 bases, with 12 bases spanning the gap. CDR1 LGHNA and CDR2 YNFKEQ come from the germline V gene.

The J gene is TRBJ2-3, the V gene TRBV5-1; 8 bases are a match to TRBD1. V lost 4 bases, J lost 9 bases, and 10 bases stayed unmatched. The CDR3 consists of 14 residues. Germline loops: CDR1 SGHRS, CDR2 YFSETQ. The CDR3 region has the DNA TGCGCCAGCAGCCTAGGACAGGGCCAGGGGACGCAGTATTTT. As protein: CASSLGQGQGTQYF.

J is TRBJ2-5 and V is TRBV9; 9 bases match TRBD1. The V and J ends lost 2 bases and 5 bases, in that order; junction bases with no gene match: 7. The CDR3 extends over 15 amino acids. CDR1 and CDR2 from the germline V gene are SGDLS and YYNGEE. CDR3 residues: CASSVHRGLDETQYF. CDR3 coding DNA: TGTGCCAGCAGCGTCCACAGGGGGCTTGACGAGACCCAGTACTTC.